Each of the 26 T cell receptor beta chains below was sequenced from the same sample in a study of CD8 T cells in ankylosing spondylitis. TCRdb passed the 5' RACE reads through MiXCR, listing each CDR3 protein once. The table lists fewer than 180,000 distinct CDR3 sequences, under 45% of them singletons. Source material: synovial fluid, either unsorted or a sorted T cell fraction (not recorded which). The receptors here all came from a male donor with ankylosing spondylitis.

V and J are TRBV5-1 and TRBJ2-7; 16 bases align to TRBD2. This CDR3 spans 21 amino acids. After removal of 0 bases from V and 3 bases from J, the junction contained 15 bases not matched to a gene. Germline lookup yields CDR1 SGHRS and CDR2 YFSETQ. The CDR3 sequence: CASSLAKGLAGGPPLFYEQYF. The CDR3 nucleotides are TGCGCCAGCAGCTTGGCTAAGGGACTAGCGGGAGGGCCTCCTCTCTTCTACGAGCAGTACTTC.

V is TRBV20-1 and J is TRBJ2-5; D remains unclear. This CDR3 has 12 residues. V dropped 3 bases and J dropped 2 bases, with 7 bases sitting between them. Germline lookup yields CDR1 DFQATT and CDR2 SNEGSKA (reference sequence). The CDR3 loop is CSARASQETQYF. The DNA for the CDR3 is TGCAGTGCTAGGGCCTCTCAAGAGACCCAGTACTTC.

The rearrangement uses TRBV25-1 and TRBJ1-3, with a possible D match to TRBD1 (6 bases). CDR1 is MGHDK, CDR2 SYGVNS, per germline. The germline V and J ends were trimmed by 4 bases and 0 bases, with 19 bases remaining between them. CDR3 length: 18 amino acids. CDR3 protein: CASSAPTDQGYSGNTIYF. In nucleotides, the CDR3 is TGTGCCAGCAGTGCACCAACTGACCAGGGGTACTCTGGAAACACCATATATTTT.

For this clonotype: One junction end disagrees with the germline gene, perhaps due to a read error. This chain joins TRBV11-2 and TRBJ1-5, with 10 bases aligning to TRBD1. Germline loops: CDR1 SGHAT, CDR2 FQNNGV. The CDR3 loop spans 15 amino acids. CDR3 residues: CAGSLGGQGNQPQHF. CDR3 in DNA: TGTGCCGGCAGCTTAGGGGGACAGGGGAATCAGCCCCAGCATTTT.

The chain is built from TRBV28 and TRBJ1-1; D not certain. Trimming took 0 bases from V and 3 from J, leaving 17 bases between them. The CDR3 runs to 17 residues. Germline V gives CDR1 MDHEN, CDR2 SYDVKM. The CDR3: CASSLWAIRRFDTEAFF. DNA of the CDR3: TGTGCCAGCAGTTTATGGGCAATCCGCAGGTTCGACACTGAAGCTTTCTTT.

The chain has TRBV4-3 and TRBJ1-2, with D uncertain. Germline CDR1 reads LGHNA; CDR2 reads YSLEER. V lost 3 bases to trimming and J lost 4 bases, with 15 bases between them. The CDR3 runs to 15 residues. The CDR3 DNA reads as TGCGCCAGCAGCCAGGCCACGGGGTTAAGCTATGGCTACACCTTC. Protein sequence: CASSQATGLSYGYTF.

V is TRBV4-1 and J is TRBJ1-1, with D perhaps TRBD1 (5 bases). CDR1 MGHRA and CDR2 YSYEKL come from the germline V gene. The CDR3 has 17 residues. The V end was cut by 4 bases, the J end by 4 bases, with 22 bases between. The CDR3: CASSPWGDYSPSTEAFF. The CDR3 DNA is TGCGCCAGCAGCCCGTGGGGGGACTACTCACCTTCCACTGAAGCTTTCTTT.

V gene TRBV6-1 combines with J gene TRBJ1-6; 7 nucleotides match TRBD1. V lost 6 bases and J lost 9; bases outside the gene matches: 11. CDR3 length: 15 residues. Germline V gene data show CDR1 as MNHNS and CDR2 as SASEGT. CDR3 DNA sequence: TGTGCCAGCAGCCCGACAGGGTCAAGAGGTTCACCCCTCCACTTT. It is translated as CASSPTGSRGSPLHF.

The gene calls are TRBV28 and TRBJ2-5, with D tentatively TRBD1 (5 bases). The CDR3 runs 17 residues. From germline, CDR1 is MDHEN and CDR2 SYDVKM. V lost 2 bases to trimming and J lost 2 bases, with 18 bases between them. Here the CDR3 DNA reads TGTGCCAGCAGTTTAGGGGCAGGGAAACCCCCTCAAGAGACCCAGTACTTC. Translation gives CASSLGAGKPPQETQYF.

The genes are TRBV29-1 and TRBJ1-1; no firm D call. Between the trimmed V and J ends, which lost 8 bases and 4 bases, there was a span of 11 bases. Germline values: CDR1 SQVTM, CDR2 ANQGSEA. The CDR3 extends over 11 amino acids. CDR3 in DNA: TGCAGCTACGCGACGTCCACTGAAGCTTTCTTT. It yields the protein CSYATSTEAFF.

The gene calls are TRBV11-1 and TRBJ2-1; 11 bases align to TRBD2. Germline V gene lookup returns CDR1 SGHAT and CDR2 FQDESV (reference sequence). The CDR3 contains 20 residues. V lost 8 bases to trimming and J lost 0 bases; unmatched junction nucleotides: 18. The CDR3 sequence: CASRPLLAGDTVISYNEQFF. DNA for the CDR3: TGTGCCAGCCGACCCCTACTAGCGGGGGACACCGTTATCTCCTACAATGAGCAGTTCTTC.

With respect to this clonotype: The germline gene is not matched at one end of the junction; a read error may be the cause. DNA for the CDR3: TGTGCCACTAACCCCCCTAGCGGGAGCACAGATATGCAGTATTTT. It encodes CATNPPSGSTDMQYF. The J gene is TRBJ2-3, the V gene TRBV12-3 or TRBV12-4, with 10 positions matching TRBD2. The length of the CDR3 is 15 residues.

In this sample, this clonotype turned up a few times. The rearrangement uses TRBV27 and TRBJ1-5, with 8 bases fitting TRBD1. There are 14 residues in the CDR3. V dropped 5 bases and J dropped 6; count of bases not matched to a gene: 6. Germline V lookup: CDR1 MNHEY, CDR2 SMNVEV (reference sequence). This CDR3 is CASSRTGFGQPQHF. The CDR3 coding sequence is TGTGCCAGCAGTCGGACAGGGTTCGGTCAGCCCCAGCATTTT.

This sequence joins TRBV20-1 and TRBJ2-1, with D possibly matching TRBD2 (5 bases). Germline V gene sequence: CDR1 DFQATT, CDR2 SNEGSKA (reference sequence). Trimming removed 0 bases from V and 0 bases from J, with 15 bases in between. CDR3 size: 17 residues. The CDR3 sequence is CSARDRDITSSYNEQFF. The CDR3 DNA sequence: TGCAGTGCTAGAGATCGGGATATAACGAGCTCCTACAATGAGCAGTTCTTC.

J is TRBJ1-5 and V is TRBV27; TRBD1 might be the D (6 bases). The CDR3 is made up of 18 amino acids. V lost 6 bases to trimming and J lost 6 bases, with 27 bases between them. In germline, CDR1 is MNHEY, CDR2 SMNVEV (reference sequence). In DNA form, the CDR3 reads TGTGCCAGCAGACCCTTGGGGGCCCGAAGCCACGAATCTCAGCCCCAGCATTTT. It encodes CASRPLGARSHESQPQHF.

This clonotype was seen repeatedly, ten times or more. J is TRBJ2-7 and V is TRBV7-7, with 8 nucleotides matching TRBD1. This CDR3 has 16 residues. Germline CDR1 reads SSHAT; CDR2 reads FNYEAQ (reference sequence). V trimming: 5 bases; J trimming: 2 bases; junction bases outside the gene matches: 11. The chain's CDR3 is CASSEAPGTGTYEQYF. DNA for the CDR3: TGTGCCAGCAGCGAAGCCCCCGGGACAGGAACCTACGAGCAGTACTTC. The variable domain in full, completed from reference TRBV7-7 and TRBJ2-7, reads GAGVSQSPRYKVTKRGQDVTLRCDPISSHATLYWYQQALGQGPEFLTYFNYEAQPDKSGLPSDRFSAERPEGSISTLTIQRTEQRDSAMYRCASSEAPGTGTYEQYFGPGTRLTVT.

In this sample, this clonotype turned up a few times. The chain is built from TRBV29-1 and TRBJ2-1; perhaps TRBD2 as D (6 bases). Trimming shortened V by 7 bases and J by 6 bases, and 16 bases separated the two germline ends. Germline V gene data show CDR1 as SQVTM and CDR2 as ANQGSEA. The CDR3 runs to 13 residues. CDR3 amino acids: CSAGGFSLNEQFF. CDR3 bases: TGCAGCGCCGGGGGTTTTTCGCTCAATGAGCAGTTCTTC.

This clonotype has a single count. CDR3 sequence (DNA): TGTGCCTCCTCCGCCGCGGATAGCGGGAATAATGAGCAGTTCTTC. Its translation: CASSAADSGNNEQFF. This chain links TRBV10-3 with TRBJ2-1; 8 nucleotides align to TRBD2. The CDR3 is 15 residues long. CDR1 and CDR2 (germline): ENHRY, SYGVKD. J was trimmed by 7 bases and V by 11 bases; bases with no gene match: 16.

The chain couples TRBV29-1 to TRBJ2-7, with D possibly matching TRBD2 (6 bases). Per germline, CDR1 SQVTM and CDR2 ANQGSEA. This CDR3 region has 13 residues. V lost 2 bases and J 4 bases, leaving 12 bases between the germline ends. CDR3 coding DNA: TGCAGCGTTGAATTACGGGAGCCGTACGAGCAGTACTTC. Its protein is CSVELREPYEQYF.

This clonotype was counted a few times. The gene calls are TRBV12-3 or TRBV12-4 and TRBJ1-3; D remains unclear. The V and J ends lost 6 bases and 0 bases respectively, with 12 bases between them. The CDR3 is 15 residues long. CDR3 DNA sequence: TGTGCCAGCAGCTCATGGACCTTCTCTGGAAACACCATATATTTT. It codes for CASSSWTFSGNTIYF.

V is TRBV15 and J is TRBJ2-5; weak D call: TRBD1 (6 bases). The CDR3 consists of 13 residues. The ends were cut back, 5 bases at V and 6 bases at J, with 13 bases in the middle. Per the germline V gene, CDR1 is LNHNV and CDR2 is YYDKDF (reference sequence). The CDR3 is CATSDDRTQTQYF. The CDR3 DNA reads TGTGCCACCAGCGATGACAGGACCCAGACCCAGTACTTC.

For this clonotype: Just one base apart from a much larger clone, this may be a read error. Because the CDR3's place on the DNA is in doubt, the DNA is left out and the CDR3 is given as listed by TCRdb. The chain is built from TRBV20-1 and TRBJ2-7; the table's D call, TRBD2, has no DNA check behind it. Termini included, the CDR3 measures 16 amino acids. Germline V gene data show CDR1 as DFQATT and CDR2 as SNEGSKA (reference sequence). This chain's CDR3 is CCATRLAGVGVYEQYF.

This chain links TRBV18 with TRBJ1-2; tentatively, D is TRBD1 (5 bases). The CDR3 totals 15 residues. Germline V gene data show CDR1 as KGHSH and CDR2 as LQKENI. Trimming stripped 4 bases from V and 1 base from J, with 13 bases between. The CDR3 nucleotides are TGTGCCAGCTCACTTCTATACAGGATTAACTATGGCTACACCTTC. Residues: CASSLLYRINYGYTF.

This clonotype was observed a handful of times. The V gene is TRBV27, the J gene TRBJ2-2; the D gene is possibly TRBD1 (6 bases). The CDR3 has 14 residues. CDR1 is MNHEY, CDR2 SMNVEV, per germline (reference sequence). V shed 6 bases and J shed 6 bases, with 14 bases lying between them. The CDR3 is CASRAGAISGELFF. In DNA, the CDR3 is TGTGCCAGCAGGGCAGGGGCCATCTCCGGGGAGCTGTTTTTT.

This clonotype was counted a few times. The rearrangement links TRBV3-1 to TRBJ2-7, with a possible D match to TRBD2 (6 bases). There are 15 residues in the CDR3. Germline V gene lookup returns CDR1 LGHDT and CDR2 YNNKEL (reference sequence). V dropped 4 bases and J dropped 2 bases, with 15 bases sitting between them. The CDR3 sequence: CASSRNPGEPYEQYF. CDR3 DNA sequence: TGTGCCAGCAGCCGAAACCCGGGAGAGCCCTACGAGCAGTACTTC.

V and J are TRBV7-9 and TRBJ2-5; D possibly corresponds to TRBD1 (5 bases). Germline CDR1 and CDR2: SEHNR and FQNEAQ (reference sequence). The V end lost 5 bases, the J end lost 2 bases, and 9 bases lay between the germline ends. CDR3 length: 13 residues. CDR3 sequence reads: CASSQDNQETQYF. Here the CDR3 DNA reads TGTGCCAGCAGCCAGGACAATCAAGAGACCCAGTACTTC. The full variable domain, its missing parts supplied by reference TRBV7-9 and TRBJ2-5, is DTGVSQNPRHKITKRGQNVTFRCDPISEHNRLYWYRQTLGQGPEFLTYFQNEAQLEKSRLLSDRFSAERPKGSFSTLEIQRTEQGDSAMYLCASSQDNQETQYFGPGTRLLVL.